This entry lists 32 T cell receptor beta chains sequenced from one sample in a study of early T cells in non-severe SARS-CoV-2 infection. TCRdb redid the calling of the 5' RACE reads with MiXCR, one entry per CDR3 protein. This sample has tens of thousands of distinct CDR3 sequences; roughly 6% occur once, and the top ten carry less than 8%. The source material was whole blood. These TCRs come from an adult who was a healthcare worker with PCR-confirmed SARS-CoV-2 infection or an uninfected control (not recorded which).

Many counts were recorded for this clonotype. J is TRBJ1-3 and V is TRBV7-8, with D uncertain. The CDR3 sequence is 16 residues long. CDR1 SGHVS and CDR2 FQNEAQ come from the germline V gene. Trimming stripped 4 bases from V and 0 bases from J, with 13 bases between. The CDR3 spells CASSSGPQLSGNTIYF. The DNA for the CDR3 is TGTGCCAGCAGCTCGGGTCCCCAGCTCTCTGGAAACACCATATATTTT. Looking up the rest from reference TRBV7-8 and TRBJ1-3 gives the full variable domain: GAGVSQSPRYKVAKRGQDVALRCDPISGHVSLFWYQQALGQGPEFLTYFQNEAQLDKSGLPSDRFFAERPEGSVSTLKIQRTQQEDSAVYLCASSSGPQLSGNTIYFGEGSWLTVV.

This chain uses TRBV19 with TRBJ1-5, with D hard to call. This CDR3 contains 15 residues. Looked up from germline, CDR1 is LNHDA and CDR2 is SQIVND (reference sequence). The V end was cut by 6 bases, the J end by 0 bases, with 12 bases between. CDR3 loop: CASREHPYSNQPQHF. CDR3 nucleotide sequence: TGTGCCAGTAGGGAGCACCCTTATAGCAATCAGCCCCAGCATTTT. Full variable domain (outside the CDR3, taken from reference TRBV19 and TRBJ1-5): DGGITQSPKYLFRKEGQNVTLSCEQNLNHDAMYWYRQDPGQGLRLIYYSQIVNDFQKGDIAEGYSVSREKKESFPLTVTSAQKNPTAFYLCASREHPYSNQPQHFGDGTRLSIL.

This clonotype was seen more than once but under ten times. The J gene is TRBJ1-5, the V gene TRBV12-3 or TRBV12-4; TRBD1 might be the D (6 bases). V was pared by 6 bases and J by 2 bases, with 11 bases between. This CDR3 spans 14 amino acids. The CDR3 bases are TGTGCCAGCAGAAATGCAGGGGGCAATCAGCCCCAGCATTTT. Translation gives CASRNAGGNQPQHF.

This chain links TRBV10-2 with TRBJ1-1; D ambiguous. This CDR3 has 14 residues. Germline CDR1 WSHSY, CDR2 SAAADI. V lost 2 bases to trimming and J lost 0 bases, with 7 bases between them. CDR3 amino acids: CASSETAMNTEAFF. For the CDR3, the DNA is TGCGCCAGCAGTGAGACGGCCATGAACACTGAAGCTTTCTTT.

The chain joins TRBV7-8 to TRBJ2-7, with no clear D. The germline V and J ends were trimmed by 6 bases and 6 bases, with 18 bases remaining between them. CDR3 length: 14 amino acids. Per the germline V gene, CDR1 is SGHVS and CDR2 is FQNEAQ. The CDR3 is CASRSPGQDGEQYF. The CDR3 DNA reads TGTGCCAGCAGATCTCCGGGCCAAGACGGCGAGCAGTACTTC.

This clonotype was seen at least ten times. V usage is TRBV30 and J usage is TRBJ1-5; TRBD1 matches 8 bases. This CDR3 is 16 amino acids long. Germline CDR1 GTSNPN, CDR2 SVGIG (reference sequence). V was clipped by 0 bases and J by 2 bases; unmatched bases: 6. The CDR3 is CAWSVWQDRGNQPQHF. The CDR3 region has the DNA TGTGCCTGGAGTGTATGGCAGGACAGGGGCAATCAGCCCCAGCATTTT.

The table lists this clonotype with many counts. V usage is TRBV4-1 and J usage is TRBJ2-7; 7 nucleotides match TRBD1. The CDR3 sequence is 15 residues long. Germline V gene data show CDR1 as MGHRA and CDR2 as YSYEKL. Losses at the gene ends were 3 bases for V and 4 bases for J; bases not matched to a gene: 9. CDR3 coding DNA: TGCGCCAGCAGCCAGAACTCGGGACAGAATTACGAGCAGTACTTC. This codes for CASSQNSGQNYEQYF.

In its sample, this clonotype was seen a few times. The V gene is TRBV7-8, the J gene TRBJ1-4; a weak D match, TRBD1 (5 bases). Germline V CDR1 and CDR2: SGHVS, FQNEAQ. Trimming stripped 4 bases from V and 4 bases from J, with 7 bases between. This CDR3 is 13 amino acids long. CDR3 protein: CASSSQVNEKLFF. Written as DNA, the CDR3 is TGTGCCAGCAGCTCACAGGTTAATGAAAAACTGTTTTTT.

This chain links TRBV7-8 with TRBJ2-7, with a tentative D call TRBD1 (5 bases). Germline CDR1 is SGHVS and CDR2 is FQNEAQ. CDR3 length equals 15 residues. The V end lost 1 base, the J end lost 4 bases, and 14 bases lay between the germline ends. DNA for the CDR3: TGTGCCAGCAGCTTAGTGGAAAGGGGATCGTACGAGCAGTACTTC. Translating it yields CASSLVERGSYEQYF.

The V call is TRBV5-6, the J call TRBJ2-1; perhaps TRBD2 as D (6 bases). The CDR3 consists of 15 residues. Germline V lookup: CDR1 SGHDT, CDR2 YYEEEE. The V end was cut by 0 bases, the J end by 8 bases, with 15 bases between. The CDR3 DNA sequence: TGTGCCAGCAGCTTGGTCGCGGGACCCACGGATGAGCAGTTCTTC. It yields the protein CASSLVAGPTDEQFF. Full variable domain (remainder filled in from reference TRBV5-6 and TRBJ2-1): DAGVTQSPTHLIKTRGQQVTLRCSPKSGHDTVSWYQQALGQGPQFIFQYYEEEERQRGNFPDRFSGHQFPNYSSELNVNALLLGDSALYLCASSLVAGPTDEQFFGPGTRLTVL.

This clonotype has a handful of counts. The chain employs TRBV19 and TRBJ2-1; 10 bases are shared with TRBD1. Per germline, CDR1 LNHDA and CDR2 SQIVND (reference sequence). V was pared by 4 bases and J by 6 bases, with 9 bases of the junction left unmatched. This CDR3 is 16 amino acids long. CDR3 DNA sequence: TGTGCCAGTAGTAAATCGGGACAGGGGACAGTCAATGAGCAGTTCTTC. Translation gives CASSKSGQGTVNEQFF. Complete variable domain (other parts from reference TRBV19 and TRBJ2-1): DGGITQSPKYLFRKEGQNVTLSCEQNLNHDAMYWYRQDPGQGLRLIYYSQIVNDFQKGDIAEGYSVSREKKESFPLTVTSAQKNPTAFYLCASSKSGQGTVNEQFFGPGTRLTVL.

The chain employs TRBV6-5 and TRBJ2-1; D gene unclear. The CDR3 is 13 amino acids. Germline V gives CDR1 MNHEY, CDR2 SVGAGI. V lost 0 bases to trimming and J lost 7 bases, with 7 bases between them. The CDR3 bases are TGTGCCAGCAGTTACTCGAATCGGAATGAGCAGTTCTTC. Translated: CASSYSNRNEQFF.

This clonotype was observed many times. The chain carries TRBV7-6 and TRBJ2-7, with D uncertain. CDR1 is SGHVS and CDR2 is FNYEAQ in the germline V gene. The V gene lost 3 bases and the J gene lost 1 base, with 1 base spanning the gap. The CDR3 is 11 amino acids. CDR3 in amino acids: CASSLSYEQYF. In DNA form, the CDR3 reads TGTGCCAGCAGCTTGTCCTACGAGCAGTACTTC.

This clonotype was recorded a few times. The chain couples TRBV6-2 or TRBV6-3 to TRBJ2-3, with 9 bases that match TRBD2. CDR1 is MNHEY, CDR2 SVGEGT, per germline. There are 17 residues in the CDR3. Trimming took 7 bases from V and 3 from J; bases not matched to a gene: 14. The CDR3 DNA follows: TGTGCCAGCACATTACCGGCGGGAGGGCTGAGAACAGATACGCAGTATTTT. Residues: CASTLPAGGLRTDTQYF.

This clonotype was seen more than once but under ten times. This chain connects TRBV6-6 to TRBJ2-7, with 7 bases aligning to TRBD2. Germline V lookup: CDR1 MNHNY, CDR2 SVGAGI (reference sequence). The CDR3 covers 15 residues. The ends lost 2 bases at V and 0 bases at J; junction bases unmatched: 4. CDR3 region: CASSYLERDSYEQYF. In DNA, the CDR3 is TGTGCCAGCAGTTACCTTGAGCGGGACTCCTACGAGCAGTACTTC.

At least ten counts were recorded for this clonotype. The chain joins TRBV9 to TRBJ2-1; D possibly corresponds to TRBD1 (6 bases). Germline lookup yields CDR1 SGDLS and CDR2 YYNGEE. V shed 0 bases and J shed 6 bases, with 10 bases lying between them. The length of the CDR3 is 14 residues. The CDR3 sequence is CASSVGGQINEQFF. In nucleotides, the CDR3 is TGTGCCAGCAGCGTAGGGGGGCAGATCAATGAGCAGTTCTTC.

In this sample, this clonotype turned up many times. The V and J genes are TRBV19 and TRBJ1-2, with D possibly TRBD1 on 5 matching bases. From germline, CDR1 is LNHDA and CDR2 SQIVND (reference sequence). Trimming took off 7 bases at V and 0 bases at J, with 18 bases between the two ends. The CDR3 sequence is 16 residues long. The CDR3 protein is CASKMRGAGTNYGYTF. DNA of the CDR3: TGTGCCAGTAAGATGCGTGGGGCTGGAACTAACTATGGCTACACCTTC.

This clonotype was seen ten or more times. The chain carries TRBV3-1 and TRBJ2-7; 8 positions match TRBD1. Trimming cost V 5 bases and J 5 bases; bases outside gene matches: 8. Looked up from germline, CDR1 is LGHDT and CDR2 is YNNKEL (reference sequence). The CDR3 spans 14 residues. CDR3 coding DNA: TGTGCCAGCAGCGCTAACAGGGGGGCCCACGAGCAGTACTTC. The encoded protein is CASSANRGAHEQYF.

This clonotype was seen repeatedly, ten times or more. The genes are TRBV6-2 or TRBV6-3 and TRBJ2-3, with 11 nucleotides matching TRBD2. CDR3 size: 19 residues. Looked up from germline, CDR1 is MNHEY and CDR2 is SVGEGT. After removal of 3 bases from V and 0 bases from J, the junction contained 11 bases not matched to a gene. CDR3: CASSYQTSGAEFSTDTQYF. The CDR3 DNA is TGTGCCAGCAGTTATCAGACTAGCGGGGCCGAATTTAGCACAGATACGCAGTATTTT.

This clonotype was detected many times. The J gene is TRBJ1-5, the V gene TRBV7-8; maybe TRBD1 (6 bases). The V and J ends lost 4 bases and 4 bases respectively, with 17 bases between them. Germline V gene data show CDR1 as SGHVS and CDR2 as FQNEAQ. This CDR3 contains 16 residues. In DNA form, the CDR3 reads TGTGCCAGCAGCTCCCGGGACAAATTGAGTAATCAGCCCCAGCATTTT. Its protein is CASSSRDKLSNQPQHF. Variable domain in full (rest from reference TRBV7-8 and TRBJ1-5): GAGVSQSPRYKVAKRGQDVALRCDPISGHVSLFWYQQALGQGPEFLTYFQNEAQLDKSGLPSDRFFAERPEGSVSTLKIQRTQQEDSAVYLCASSSRDKLSNQPQHFGDGTRLSIL.

This chain joins TRBV7-2 and TRBJ1-2; a possible D gene is TRBD1 (6 bases). The germline gives CDR1 SGHTA, CDR2 FQGNSA. V was trimmed by 5 bases and J by 2 bases, leaving 9 bases between them. This CDR3 is 13 amino acids long. The CDR3 region is CASSRDRNYGYTF. CDR3 DNA sequence: TGTGCCAGCAGCCGCGACAGGAACTATGGCTACACCTTC.

This clonotype appeared a few times. Mismatch with germline at one junction end may stem from a read error. The chain combines TRBV6-6 with TRBJ2-7; perhaps TRBD1 as D (7 bases). Germline CDR1 reads MNHNY; CDR2 reads SVGAGI (reference sequence). The CDR3 is 15 residues long. CDR3 loop: CASTGAGGHSNEQYF. CDR3 in DNA: TGTGCCAGCACCGGTGCAGGGGGGCACTCCAACGAGCAGTACTTC.

In its sample, this clonotype was seen a few times. V is TRBV5-4 and J is TRBJ2-1, with D possibly matching TRBD1 (6 bases). Per germline, CDR1 SGHNT and CDR2 YYREEE (reference sequence). V dropped 4 bases and J dropped 3 bases, with 11 bases sitting between them. This CDR3 is 14 amino acids long. Here the CDR3 DNA reads TGTGCCAGCAGCAACCGGGACAACTACAATGAGCAGTTCTTC. This sequence encodes CASSNRDNYNEQFF.

Of note for this clonotype: A much larger clone is a single base away; this may be a read error. The V and J genes are TRBV28 and TRBJ2-5; D is perhaps TRBD2 (5 bases). V was cut by 8 bases and J by 7 bases, with 20 bases left in between. CDR3 length: 14 residues. CDR1 MDHEN and CDR2 SYDVKM come from the germline V gene. The CDR3 DNA reads TGTGCCAGCGCCAAATCGGACTCCGCATCGACCCAGTACTTC. Translating it yields CASAKSDSASTQYF.

In this sample, this clonotype turned up many times. The chain employs TRBV5-1 and TRBJ2-3; 9 bases fit TRBD2. Trimming at V came to 0 bases and at J to 5 bases, leaving 7 bases not matched to a gene. Germline CDR1 SGHRS, CDR2 YFSETQ. This CDR3 spans 16 amino acids. The CDR3 loop reads CASSLGASGVGDTQYF. The CDR3 DNA sequence: TGCGCCAGCAGCTTGGGGGCTAGCGGGGTAGGAGATACGCAGTATTTT.

In DNA, the CDR3 is TGTGCCAGCAGGGGACTAGCGGGGGGGAAAAACAATGAGCAGTTCTTC. Translated, it gives CASRGLAGGKNNEQFF. V gene TRBV6-1 combines with J gene TRBJ2-1, with 16 bases that match TRBD2. CDR1 and CDR2 from the germline V gene are MNHNS and SASEGT. The CDR3 runs 16 residues. J gave up 5 bases and V 6 bases, and 4 bases lay outside the gene matches.

There are many counts of this clonotype. The chain uses TRBV6-6 and TRBJ1-4; possibly TRBD1 for D (6 bases). Germline V CDR1 and CDR2: MNHNY, SVGAGI (reference sequence). Trimming removed 6 bases at V and 4 bases at J, with 12 bases between. The CDR3 runs to 14 residues. CDR3 amino acids: CASSRQALNEKLFF. The CDR3, as DNA: TGTGCCAGCAGCAGACAGGCTCTTAATGAAAAACTGTTTTTT.

This clonotype turned up a few times. The chain is built from TRBV20-1 and TRBJ2-3; TRBD2 aligns across 8 bases. The CDR3 has 17 amino acids. V lost 5 bases to trimming and J lost 2 bases; unmatched junction nucleotides: 15. Germline-derived CDR1 and CDR2 are DFQATT and SNEGSKA (reference sequence). The CDR3 spells CSASLSGGPFDTDTQYF. CDR3 nucleotides: TGCAGTGCTTCTCTGTCGGGGGGGCCTTTTGACACAGATACGCAGTATTTT.

This clonotype has only a few counts. An end of the junction does not agree with germline; a read error may underlie this. The V gene is TRBV5-1, the J gene TRBJ1-2, with TRBD1 matching 12 bases. The CDR3 extends over 17 amino acids. CDR1 SGHRS and CDR2 YFSETQ come from the germline V gene. The CDR3 loop reads CASSSPPGQGANFGYTF. DNA for the CDR3: TGTGCCAGCAGCTCCCCCCCGGGACAGGGGGCAAACTTTGGCTACACCTTC.

The chain is built from TRBV20-1 and TRBJ1-4, with TRBD1 matching over 7 bases. Trimming cost V 3 bases and J 8 bases; bases outside gene matches: 6. The CDR3 sequence is 13 residues long. Germline CDR1 and CDR2: DFQATT and SNEGSKA (reference sequence). The CDR3: CSASDRVLEKLFF. The CDR3 DNA is TGCAGTGCTAGCGACAGGGTTCTGGAAAAACTGTTTTTT.

The chain combines TRBV20-1 with TRBJ2-1; D perhaps matches TRBD1 (6 bases). The CDR3 length is 16 residues. The germline gives CDR1 DFQATT, CDR2 SNEGSKA (reference sequence). Trimming removed 6 bases from V and 8 bases from J, with 26 bases in between. In DNA, the CDR3 is TGCAGTGCCACTCAATCTCCGGGACCAGGGGTGGATGAGCAGTTCTTC. It encodes CSATQSPGPGVDEQFF.

This clonotype was counted at least ten times. This sequence joins TRBV7-9 and TRBJ1-4; the match to TRBD1 covers 9 bases. V shed 2 bases and J 6 bases; nucleotides not matched to a gene: 10. The V gene's germline CDR1 is SEHNR and CDR2 FQNEAQ (reference sequence). This CDR3 is 17 amino acids long. The CDR3 DNA is TGTGCCAGCAGCTTACTTACCCTAACAGGGGGCGATGAAAAACTGTTTTTT. As protein: CASSLLTLTGGDEKLFF.